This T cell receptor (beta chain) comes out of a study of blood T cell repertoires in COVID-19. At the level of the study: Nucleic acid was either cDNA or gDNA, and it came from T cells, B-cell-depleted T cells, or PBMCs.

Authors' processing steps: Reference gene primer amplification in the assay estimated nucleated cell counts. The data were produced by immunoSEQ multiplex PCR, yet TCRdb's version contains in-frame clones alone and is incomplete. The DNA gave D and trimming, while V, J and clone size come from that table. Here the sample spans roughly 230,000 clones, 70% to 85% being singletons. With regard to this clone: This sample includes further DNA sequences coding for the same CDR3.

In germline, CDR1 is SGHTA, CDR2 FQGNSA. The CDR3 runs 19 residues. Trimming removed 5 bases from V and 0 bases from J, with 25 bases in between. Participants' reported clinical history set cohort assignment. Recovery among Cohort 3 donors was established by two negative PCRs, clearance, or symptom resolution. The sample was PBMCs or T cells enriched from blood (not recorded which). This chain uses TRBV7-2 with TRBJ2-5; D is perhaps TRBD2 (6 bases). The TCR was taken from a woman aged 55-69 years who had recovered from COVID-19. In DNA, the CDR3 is TGTGCCAGCAGCCGGAGGGTAACATCGCTCCACGGGAACCAAGAGACCCAGTACTTC. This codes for CASSRRVTSLHGNQETQYF.